This entry lists 20 T cell receptor beta chains sequenced from one sample in a study of CXCR3-negative and CXCR3-positive naive CD8 T cells. Points from the study as a whole: Greater hydrophobicity was found in TRB CDR3s of CXCR3-positive naive cells than of CXCR3-negative naive cells.

Their antigens remain unidentified. The libraries of TRB cDNA were constructed through 5' RACE using UMI labels. TCRdb reprocessed the 5' RACE reads and keeps a single row for each CDR3 protein, giving no DNA. Seen in this sample are about 150,000 distinct CDR3 sequences; the ten most common clones hold about 0.44%. The sequenced material came from naive CXCR3+ CD8+ T cells from blood. Subset here: CD45RO-CCR7+CD27+CD95- naive CD8+ T cells expressing CXCR3 (TNR3+). All receptors derive from a human donor in good health. Some clones in this sample may be carry-over from other donors' samples.

The chain joins TRBV12-3 or TRBV12-4 to TRBJ2-7; TCRdb lists TRBD1, though no DNA is available to test this call. The CDR3 has 12 amino acids. This CDR3 is CASQGGLYEQYF.

The chain couples TRBV4-1 to TRBJ2-7; TCRdb selects TRBD2, and the lack of DNA leaves this call unchecked. The germline V gene encodes CDR1 MGHRA and CDR2 YSYEKL. This CDR3 is 16 amino acids long. This CDR3 is CASSQATVAGVREQYF.

The chain combines TRBV29-1 with TRBJ1-1; TCRdb's D call, TRBD1, is unchecked because there is no DNA. The CDR3 sequence is 11 residues long. CDR1 SQVTM and CDR2 ANQGSEA come from the germline V gene. Here the CDR3 reads CSEGGGTEAFF.

The rearrangement links TRBV3-1 to TRBJ1-5. Germline loops: CDR1 LGHDT, CDR2 YNNKEL (reference sequence). The CDR3 consists of 19 residues. The CDR3 loop is CASSQDPLWGGSRNQPQHF.

V and J are TRBV29-1 and TRBJ1-2; no DNA is available, so the TRBD1 call from TCRdb remains unchecked. Germline assignment: CDR1 SQVTM and CDR2 ANQGSEA. This CDR3 spans 13 amino acids. CDR3: CSVAGTGGEGYTF. Complete variable domain (other parts from reference TRBV29-1 and TRBJ1-2): SAVISQKPSRDICQRGTSLTIQCQVDSQVTMMFWYRQQPGQSLTLIATANQGSEATYESGFVIDKFPISRPNLTFSTLTVSNMSPEDSSIYLCSVAGTGGEGYTFGSGTRLTVV.

The J gene is TRBJ2-5, the V gene TRBV30; without DNA, the TCRdb call of TRBD2 cannot be checked. The CDR3 loop spans 14 amino acids. Germline CDR1 reads GTSNPN; CDR2 reads SVGIG (reference sequence). CDR3 sequence reads: CAWGLAGNQETQYF.

The gene calls are TRBV11-2 and TRBJ2-7. CDR1 is SGHAT, CDR2 FQNNGV, per germline. The CDR3 spans 13 residues. CDR3 protein: CASSRWRSYEQYF.

The chain couples TRBV12-3 or TRBV12-4 to TRBJ2-7; the D gene TCRdb calls, TRBD2, cannot be checked with no DNA. CDR3 size: 16 residues. The CDR3 is CASSQSGLAGAYEQYF.

The V call is TRBV7-6, the J call TRBJ2-1; with no DNA, the TCRdb D assignment of TRBD2 cannot be verified. In germline, CDR1 is SGHVS, CDR2 FNYEAQ. CDR3 length: 16 residues. The CDR3 protein is CASSSLAGATYNEQFF.

V usage is TRBV7-9 and J usage is TRBJ2-1; TCRdb returns TRBD1, unconfirmable since there is no DNA. Germline V gene sequence: CDR1 SEHNR, CDR2 FQNEAQ (reference sequence). This CDR3 has 16 residues. The CDR3: CASSRPGGATFNEQFF.

V is TRBV29-1 and J is TRBJ2-1; TCRdb proposes TRBD2, but this gene call is untestable without DNA. CDR1 and CDR2 from the germline V gene are SQVTM and ANQGSEA. The CDR3 loop spans 13 amino acids. The CDR3 region is CSAIAWGSNEQFF.

The chain employs TRBV4-3 and TRBJ2-1. The germline V gene has CDR1 LGHNA and CDR2 YSLEER. The CDR3 is 15 amino acids. CDR3: CASSQEGDYYNEQFF.

The chain combines TRBV10-3 with TRBJ2-5. The CDR3 spans 16 residues. Germline V gene data show CDR1 as ENHRY and CDR2 as SYGVKD. The CDR3 is CAISDRFGVAVETQYF.

The chain couples TRBV11-2 to TRBJ1-1; TCRdb indicates TRBD1, and absent DNA this call remains unverified. The length of the CDR3 is 16 residues. CDR1 is SGHAT, CDR2 FQNNGV, per germline. CDR3 sequence: CASSLLLGQRDTEAFF.

The genes are TRBV14 and TRBJ2-1; no DNA is available, so the TRBD1 call from TCRdb remains unchecked. CDR1 and CDR2 from the germline V gene are SGHDN and FVKESK. The CDR3 contains 15 residues. The CDR3 protein is CASSHGGTSYNEQFF.

The genes are TRBV5-6 and TRBJ2-7; lacking DNA, the TRBD1 call made by TCRdb goes unchecked. Germline-derived CDR1 and CDR2 are SGHDT and YYEEEE. The CDR3 contains 15 residues. CDR3 protein: CASSLATGGMNEQYF.

This chain uses TRBV7-2 with TRBJ1-2; the D gene TCRdb calls, TRBD1, cannot be checked with no DNA. The CDR3 length is 16 residues. Germline V CDR1 and CDR2: SGHTA, FQGNSA. CDR3 sequence reads: CASSVEGAMPNYGYTF.

The CDR3 loop reads CASSQEERAQGGNEQFF. The V and J genes are TRBV4-3 and TRBJ2-1; the TCRdb D gene call, TRBD1, has no DNA to confirm it. CDR3 length: 17 residues. Germline CDR1 reads LGHNA; CDR2 reads YSLEER.

The chain links TRBV19 to TRBJ2-1; TCRdb indicates TRBD1, and absent DNA this call remains unverified. Germline assignment: CDR1 LNHDA and CDR2 SQIVND (reference sequence). The CDR3 length is 13 residues. The CDR3 sequence is CASSDRVTNEQFF.

This chain links TRBV20-1 with TRBJ2-3; TCRdb outputs TRBD2, but without DNA this stays unchecked. Germline assignment: CDR1 DFQATT and CDR2 SNEGSKA (reference sequence). There are 18 residues in the CDR3. CDR3 in amino acids: CSARPMGLAGGLTDTQYF.